One sample yielded the 13 T cell receptor beta chains listed below, sequenced in a study of human T cells and chemical hapten exposure. TCRdb reprocessed the RACE reads via MiXCR and lists one record per CDR3 protein. The sample gives 30,000 to 50,000 distinct CDR3 sequences, roughly 13% of which show up once; over 2% is in the top ten. Time point meaning: patch test 3, about 24 weeks after DPC sensitization. Described treatment: therapeutic diphenylcyclopropenone sensitization with weekly scalp DPC. From whole blood left unfractionated, total RNA was extracted. Material: whole blood, obtained in connection with sensitization to the hapten diphenylcyclopropenone (DPC). The source is a middle-aged woman with alopecia areata. Some clones in this sample may be carry-over from other donors' samples.

This clonotype came up many times. The chain uses TRBV28 and TRBJ1-5, with a possible D match to TRBD1 (5 bases). The ends were cut back, 2 bases at V and 1 base at J, with 9 bases in the middle. This CDR3 has 15 residues. Germline assignment: CDR1 MDHEN and CDR2 SYDVKM. CDR3 bases: TGTGCCAGCAGTTTACGGGGGACGAGCAATCAGCCCCAGCATTTT. Translation gives CASSLRGTSNQPQHF.

The chain joins TRBV5-4 to TRBJ2-7, with TRBD1 matching 11 bases. CDR1 and CDR2 from the germline V gene are SGHNT and YYREEE (reference sequence). The CDR3 has 15 amino acids. The trim removed 5 bases at V and 6 bases at J, leaving 10 bases unmatched. The CDR3 DNA reads as TGTGCCAGCAGTAACTCGGGACAGGGGGTTTTCGAGCAGTACTTC. Its translation: CASSNSGQGVFEQYF.

The chain recombines TRBV10-2 with TRBJ2-3; weak D call: TRBD1 (5 bases). Germline V CDR1 and CDR2: WSHSY, SAAADI. CDR3 length: 14 residues. V dropped 5 bases and J dropped 2 bases, with 11 bases sitting between them. The CDR3 region is CASSRVTVTDTQYF. DNA for the CDR3: TGCGCCAGCAGTCGGGTGACAGTCACAGATACGCAGTATTTT.

This clonotype has a handful of counts. The rearrangement joins TRBV4-3 to TRBJ2-4; D is unresolved. The CDR3 covers 13 residues. Germline V lookup: CDR1 LGHNA, CDR2 YSLEER. Trimming cost V 0 bases and J 10 bases, with 10 bases left between them. CDR3 nucleotides: TGCGCCAGCAGCCAAGATATATCTGCGATTCAGTACTTC. Its protein product is CASSQDISAIQYF.

V gene TRBV5-1 combines with J gene TRBJ2-7; the match to TRBD2 covers 8 bases. This CDR3 has 15 residues. The trim removed 4 bases at V and 3 bases at J, leaving 9 bases unmatched. Germline V lookup: CDR1 SGHRS, CDR2 YFSETQ. CDR3 loop: CASSPGVAGNYEQYF. The CDR3 DNA follows: TGCGCCAGCAGCCCCGGGGTAGCGGGGAACTACGAGCAGTACTTC.

This clonotype appeared many times. V usage is TRBV5-1 and J usage is TRBJ2-3, with 7 nucleotides matching TRBD2. CDR3 length: 16 residues. With 2 bases clipped from V and 4 bases from J, the junction kept 10 bases outside the gene matches. Germline V gene sequence: CDR1 SGHRS, CDR2 YFSETQ. CDR3 nucleotides: TGCGCCAGCAGCTTTGCAACTAGCGCGACCTCAGATACGCAGTATTTT. Encoded protein: CASSFATSATSDTQYF. The entire variable domain, with the rest obtained from reference TRBV5-1 and TRBJ2-3, is as follows: KAGVTQTPRYLIKTRGQQVTLSCSPISGHRSVSWYQQTPGQGLQFLFEYFSETQRNKGNFPGRFSGRQFSNSRSEMNVSTLELGDSALYLCASSFATSATSDTQYFGPGTRLTVL.

The table lists this clonotype with a few counts. This CDR3 reads CASSITYEQYF. The CDR3, as DNA: TGTGCCAGCAGTATCACCTACGAGCAGTACTTC. The chain couples TRBV28 to TRBJ2-7, with no clear D. Deletions cut 5 bases from V and 2 bases from J, with 4 bases between. Germline V gives CDR1 MDHEN, CDR2 SYDVKM. This CDR3 has 11 amino acids.

This clonotype was recorded at least ten times. The rearrangement links TRBV20-1 to TRBJ1-5, with 11 bases aligning to TRBD1. The CDR3 runs 15 residues. The germline CDR1 and CDR2 sequences are DFQATT and SNEGSKA (reference sequence). The ends lost 3 bases at V and 5 bases at J; junction bases unmatched: 6. CDR3 region: CSARKGQGAYQPQHF. The CDR3, as DNA: TGCAGTGCTAGGAAAGGACAGGGGGCGTATCAGCCCCAGCATTTT.

Many counts were recorded for this clonotype. V usage is TRBV27 and J usage is TRBJ2-7, with a weak D call TRBD2 (6 bases). The germline V and J ends were trimmed by 7 bases and 5 bases, with 12 bases remaining between them. Germline V gives CDR1 MNHEY, CDR2 SMNVEV (reference sequence). This CDR3 comprises 12 residues. The CDR3 loop reads CASTGEGHEQYF. In nucleotides, the CDR3 is TGTGCCAGCACGGGGGAAGGACACGAGCAGTACTTC.

This clonotype was counted a few times. V and J are TRBV20-1 and TRBJ2-7, with 8 nucleotides matching TRBD1. V lost 4 bases to trimming and J lost 6 bases; unmatched junction nucleotides: 5. The CDR3 spans 12 residues. Germline V gene lookup returns CDR1 DFQATT and CDR2 SNEGSKA (reference sequence). CDR3: CSAMRTGIEQYF. The DNA for the CDR3 is TGCAGTGCTATGCGGACAGGGATCGAGCAGTACTTC.

CDR3 sequence reads: CASSPPSGADTQYF. The CDR3 nucleotides read TGTGCCAGCTCACCACCATCGGGGGCAGATACGCAGTATTTT. This rearrangement joins TRBV18 to TRBJ2-3; weak D call: TRBD2 (6 bases). V dropped 0 bases and J dropped 4 bases, with 8 bases sitting between them. Germline V gene lookup returns CDR1 KGHSH and CDR2 LQKENI. This CDR3 region has 14 residues.

This clonotype was seen repeatedly, ten times or more. The V gene is TRBV27, the J gene TRBJ2-1; D may be TRBD2 (5 bases). The CDR3 consists of 15 residues. Germline CDR1 is MNHEY and CDR2 is SMNVEV (reference sequence). V lost 6 bases to trimming and J lost 7 bases, with 19 bases between them. CDR3 sequence: CASRRAVNYNNEQFF. In DNA form, the CDR3 reads TGTGCCAGCAGGCGAGCGGTTAACTACAATAATGAGCAGTTCTTC.

This clonotype was seen a handful of times. The chain links TRBV28 to TRBJ2-7; unclear D gene. The V gene lost 1 base and the J gene lost 1 base, with 5 bases spanning the gap. The CDR3 is made up of 13 amino acids. Germline CDR1 MDHEN, CDR2 SYDVKM. The CDR3 sequence is CASSLLGSYEQYF. DNA for the CDR3: TGTGCCAGCAGTTTATTAGGTTCCTACGAGCAGTACTTC.